The 16 T cell receptor beta chains below all came from one sample that was sequenced in a study of blood T cell repertoires in COVID-19. Profiled with immunoSEQ multiplex PCR; TCRdb holds only in-frame clones, not every one. The sample lists 300,000 to 400,000 clones; approximately 89% were seen once. Sequences were obtained from peripheral blood. These receptors all stem from a woman aged 60-75 years with COVID-19, enrolled during active disease.

Only a few counts were recorded for this clone. The chain has TRBV2 and TRBJ1-5, with D tentatively TRBD1 (6 bases). V dropped 1 base and J dropped 5 bases, with 12 bases sitting between them. Germline V gene data show CDR1 as SNHLY and CDR2 as FYNNEI. The length of the CDR3 is 15 residues. In nucleotides, the CDR3 is TGTGCCAGCAGTGAAGGGGGGCAGGGGTATCAGCCCCAGCATTTT. Translation: CASSEGGQGYQPQHF.

The chain combines TRBV28 with TRBJ1-2, with D possibly matching TRBD1 (6 bases). The length of the CDR3 is 13 residues. Germline V lookup: CDR1 MDHEN, CDR2 SYDVKM. V shed 2 bases and J shed 6 bases, with 10 bases lying between them. CDR3 protein: CASSLTAGDGYTF. DNA for the CDR3: TGTGCCAGCAGTTTAACGGCAGGGGATGGCTACACCTTC.

The J gene is TRBJ2-5, the V gene TRBV7-9, with 8 bases that match TRBD1. The germline gives CDR1 SEHNR, CDR2 FQNEAQ (reference sequence). The V gene end was trimmed by 1 base and the J gene end by 5 bases; junction bases not matched to a gene: 6. The CDR3 spans 15 residues. Written as DNA, the CDR3 is TGTGCCAGCAGCTTAGTTGGGACAGGCGGGGAGACCCAGTACTTC. Its translation is CASSLVGTGGETQYF.

This clone was detected only once. CDR3 DNA: TGTGCCAGCAGCCAAGCCGGGAGGGGGACGACTTCCATCACAGATACGCAGTATTTT. Protein sequence: CASSQAGRGTTSITDTQYF. This chain uses TRBV3-1 (or the pseudogene TRBV3-2) with TRBJ2-3, with 8 bases matching TRBD2. The V gene's germline CDR1 is LGHDT and CDR2 YNNKEL (reference sequence). The CDR3 is 19 residues long. Trimming removed 1 base from V and 2 bases from J; junction bases left unmatched: 14.

This rearrangement joins TRBV7-6 to TRBJ2-7; 7 bases are shared with TRBD1. From germline, CDR1 is SGHVS and CDR2 FNYEAQ. This CDR3 comprises 15 residues. V lost 1 base, J lost 2 bases, and 5 bases stayed unmatched. The CDR3 DNA reads as TGTGCCAGCAGCTTAGATCCAACAGGGGCCTACGAGCAGTACTTC. Its translation is CASSLDPTGAYEQYF.

Worth noting for this clone: The same CDR3 arises from other DNA sequences in this sample as well. The rearrangement links TRBV6-5 to TRBJ2-7; 9 bases agree with TRBD1. Per germline, CDR1 MNHEY and CDR2 SVGAGI. Trimming took 8 bases from V and 0 from J; bases not matched to a gene: 8. The CDR3 covers 15 residues. Here the CDR3 DNA reads TGTGCCAGCTCCTATTGGGGACAGGGCTCCTACGAGCAGTACTTC. Its protein is CASSYWGQGSYEQYF.

CDR3 nucleotide sequence: TGTGCCAGCAGTTATTCACTAGCTGTTGAGCAGTTCTTC. Translating it yields CASSYSLAVEQFF. The V gene is TRBV6-5, the J gene TRBJ2-1; maybe TRBD2 (6 bases). The V gene lost 3 bases and the J gene lost 9 bases, with 12 bases spanning the gap. Germline assignment: CDR1 MNHEY and CDR2 SVGAGI. This CDR3 has 13 amino acids.

The chain has TRBV7-9 and TRBJ1-4, with D hard to call. CDR1 is SEHNR and CDR2 is FQNEAQ in the germline V gene (reference sequence). The CDR3 is made up of 14 amino acids. Trimming left V 1 base short and J 4 bases short, with 7 bases between. CDR3 sequence: CASSLGGINEKLFF. The DNA for the CDR3 is TGTGCCAGCAGCTTAGGAGGGATTAATGAAAAACTGTTTTTT.

The V call is TRBV27, the J call TRBJ2-7; a possible D gene is TRBD1 (5 bases). There are 13 residues in the CDR3. Germline V gene sequence: CDR1 MNHEY, CDR2 SMNVEV (reference sequence). Trimming removed 5 bases at V and 4 bases at J, with 12 bases between. The CDR3 DNA follows: TGTGCCAGCAGTCCCCGGACACCTTACGAGCAGTACTTC. Protein sequence: CASSPRTPYEQYF.

This clone was seen more than once but under ten times. The chain is built from TRBV7-9 and TRBJ2-7, with TRBD1 as a possible D gene (6 bases). V lost 7 bases and J lost 1, with 14 bases in between. CDR1 is SEHNR and CDR2 is FQNEAQ in the germline V gene (reference sequence). The CDR3 is 14 amino acids. CDR3: CASTYKDRSYEQYF. The CDR3 nucleotides read TGTGCCAGCACCTATAAGGACAGATCCTACGAGCAGTACTTC.

This chain connects TRBV3-1 (or the pseudogene TRBV3-2) to TRBJ2-3; a weak D match, TRBD2 (6 bases). Germline assignment: CDR1 LGHDT and CDR2 YNNKEL (reference sequence). The CDR3 totals 15 residues. V was trimmed by 4 bases and J by 5 bases, leaving 16 bases between them. The CDR3 DNA reads TGTGCCAGCAGCCCGGGACTGTATTCAGGAGATACGCAGTATTTT. As protein: CASSPGLYSGDTQYF.

Regarding this clone: Different DNA sequences within this sample yield the same CDR3. V usage is TRBV18 and J usage is TRBJ1-1, with D perhaps matching TRBD1 (5 bases). The V gene lost 1 base and the J gene lost 0 bases, with 9 bases spanning the gap. This CDR3 has 15 residues. Germline CDR1 KGHSH, CDR2 LQKENI. The CDR3 coding sequence is TGTGCCAGCTCACCACTGGGGGGACTGAACACTGAAGCTTTCTTT. Encoded protein: CASSPLGGLNTEAFF.

The rearrangement uses TRBV14 and TRBJ1-1; 10 bases agree with TRBD1. This CDR3 is 12 amino acids long. J was trimmed by 8 bases and V by 3 bases; bases with no gene match: 0. The V gene's germline CDR1 is SGHDN and CDR2 FVKESK. The CDR3: CASSQGQGEAFF. The CDR3 DNA is TGTGCCAGCAGCCAGGGACAGGGGGAAGCTTTCTTT.

The chain carries TRBV5-1 and TRBJ2-4; D possibly corresponds to TRBD1 (6 bases). V lost 0 bases and J lost 11, with 6 bases in between. CDR1 and CDR2 from the germline V gene are SGHRS and YFSETQ. The CDR3 is made up of 11 amino acids. The DNA for the CDR3 is TGCGCCAGCAGCTTGGACAGGGTTCAGTACTTC. Amino acid sequence: CASSLDRVQYF.

This clone appeared once. The chain recombines TRBV7-6 with TRBJ2-7; possibly TRBD2 for D (7 bases). Germline lookup yields CDR1 SGHVS and CDR2 FNYEAQ. The CDR3 has 17 amino acids. The germline V and J ends were trimmed by 2 bases and 0 bases, with 17 bases remaining between them. As DNA, the CDR3 is TGTGCCAGCAGCTTAACCGGGGGGCACCAGAGCTCCTACGAGCAGTACTTC. Translation gives CASSLTGGHQSSYEQYF.

The chain is built from TRBV19 and TRBJ2-2; perhaps TRBD2 as D (5 bases). The V end lost 7 bases, the J end lost 1 base, and 13 bases lay between the germline ends. CDR1 LNHDA and CDR2 SQIVND come from the germline V gene (reference sequence). This CDR3 has 15 amino acids. The CDR3, as DNA: TGTGCCAGTAATACCCTAGCCTGGAACACCGGGGAGCTGTTTTTT. Encoded protein: CASNTLAWNTGELFF.